This entry lists 22 T cell receptor beta chains sequenced from one sample in a study of T cell responses to AZD1222 COVID-19 vaccine. The protocol was immunoSEQ multiplex PCR, while the TCRdb copy is restricted to in-frame clones and leaves out a portion. The table lists 150,000 to 200,000 clones, 70% to 90% of them singletons. Sequencing used peripheral blood, obtained 28 days after the second AZD1222 dose. Source of these receptors: an adult who received the AZD1222 COVID-19 vaccine.

This chain uses TRBV7-9 with TRBJ1-3; TRBD1 matches at 7 bases. The CDR3 loop spans 15 amino acids. Losses at the gene ends were 10 bases for V and 0 bases for J; bases not matched to a gene: 9. Germline values: CDR1 SEHNR, CDR2 FQNEAQ (reference sequence). The CDR3: CAIDREGLSGNTIYF. The CDR3 DNA follows: TGTGCCATCGACAGGGAAGGCCTCTCTGGAAACACCATATATTTT.

V usage is TRBV7-6 and J usage is TRBJ1-5; 7 positions match TRBD1. The J segment lost 3 bases and the V segment lost 1 base, leaving 3 bases of the junction unmatched. The CDR3 has 15 amino acids. Germline V CDR1 and CDR2: SGHVS, FNYEAQ. The chain's CDR3 is CASSLGGTVNQPQHF. CDR3 nucleotides: TGTGCCAGCAGCTTAGGGGGGACAGTCAATCAGCCCCAGCATTTT.

CDR3 loop: CSVEGAGLGNTGELFF. The CDR3 nucleotides are TGCAGCGTTGAGGGAGCAGGGCTTGGTAACACCGGGGAGCTGTTTTTT. The V call is TRBV29-1, the J call TRBJ2-2; D tentatively reads TRBD1 or TRBD2 (5 bases each). V dropped 3 bases and J dropped 2 bases, with 16 bases sitting between them. CDR1 is SQVTM, CDR2 ANQGSEA, per germline. The CDR3 is 16 residues long.

This chain links TRBV5-8 with TRBJ2-1; D not resolved. Trimming removed 3 bases at V and 5 bases at J, with 9 bases between. In germline, CDR1 is SGHTS, CDR2 YDEGEE. This CDR3 is 13 amino acids long. CDR3 protein: CASSSGADNEQFF. The CDR3 bases are TGTGCCAGCAGCTCGGGCGCAGACAATGAGCAGTTCTTC.

The gene calls are TRBV3-1 (or the pseudogene TRBV3-2) and TRBJ2-2, with 9 bases fitting TRBD1. CDR3 length: 15 amino acids. V dropped 4 bases and J dropped 5; count of bases not matched to a gene: 5. Germline-derived CDR1 and CDR2 are LGHDT and YNNKEL (reference sequence). CDR3 protein: CASSPRDRVTGELFF. CDR3 DNA: TGTGCCAGCAGCCCCAGGGACAGGGTTACCGGGGAGCTGTTTTTT.

The chain uses TRBV6-2 or TRBV6-3 and TRBJ1-6; D is possibly TRBD1 (5 bases). V was clipped by 6 bases and J by 10 bases, with 16 bases between them. CDR1 is MNHEY and CDR2 is SVGEGT in the germline V gene. This CDR3 region has 14 residues. The DNA of the CDR3 is TGTGCCAGCAGCTTTTTTCAGGGATCCTCACCCCTCCACTTT. This translates into CASSFFQGSSPLHF.

The gene calls are TRBV6-5 and TRBJ2-7, with 9 nucleotides matching TRBD1. Germline V lookup: CDR1 MNHEY, CDR2 SVGAGI. This CDR3 contains 15 residues. V lost 5 bases, J lost 0 bases, and 5 bases stayed unmatched. In DNA, the CDR3 is TGTGCCAGCAGTCGCGGGACAGGGCTCTCCTACGAGCAGTACTTC. Residues: CASSRGTGLSYEQYF.

The chain links TRBV5-5 to TRBJ1-1, with D possibly matching TRBD1 (6 bases). The CDR3 loop spans 15 amino acids. V lost 1 base to trimming and J lost 1 base, with 11 bases between them. Germline CDR1 is SGHKS and CDR2 is YYEKEE (reference sequence). In DNA, the CDR3 is TGTGCCAGCAGCTTGAACGGGGGCGCGAACACTGAAGCTTTCTTT. Translation gives CASSLNGGANTEAFF.

The chain carries TRBV5-1 and TRBJ2-7; D could derive from TRBD1 or TRBD2 (5 bases each). The CDR3 has 15 residues. Trimming removed 1 base from V and 4 bases from J, with 15 bases in between. Germline V lookup: CDR1 SGHRS, CDR2 YFSETQ. DNA of the CDR3: TGCGCCAGCAGCTTGACTCCGGGACGAGGATACGAGCAGTACTTC. Protein product: CASSLTPGRGYEQYF.

The rearrangement joins TRBV4-1 to TRBJ1-4; 7 nucleotides agree with TRBD1. The CDR3 has 15 amino acids. The V gene end was trimmed by 2 bases and the J gene end by 2 bases; junction bases not matched to a gene: 2. Per the germline V gene, CDR1 is MGHRA and CDR2 is YSYEKL. The CDR3 DNA sequence: TGCGCCAGCAGCCAACCGGGACAGACTAATGAAAAACTGTTTTTT. This gives the protein CASSQPGQTNEKLFF.

This clone has a handful of counts. The chain recombines TRBV30 with TRBJ1-5; a possible D gene is TRBD1 (5 bases). V lost 2 bases to trimming and J lost 9 bases, with 20 bases between them. The CDR3 is 15 amino acids. Germline CDR1 reads GTSNPN; CDR2 reads SVGIG (reference sequence). In nucleotides, the CDR3 is TGTGCCTGGAGTCCCCGGGGCGGGCCCTTAAGGCCCCAGCATTTT. Amino acid sequence: CAWSPRGGPLRPQHF. The variable domain in full, with the rest retrieved from reference TRBV30 and TRBJ1-5, is SQTIHQWPATLVQPVGSPLSLECTVEGTSNPNLYWYRQAAGRGLQLLFYSVGIGQISSEVPQNLSASRPQDRQFILSSKKLLLSDSGFYLCAWSPRGGPLRPQHFGDGTRLSIL.

This clone was observed a few times. V and J are TRBV6-5 and TRBJ1-5; D not certain. Trimming took 6 bases from V and 3 from J, leaving 12 bases between them. Per the germline V gene, CDR1 is MNHEY and CDR2 is SVGAGI. This CDR3 is built from 14 residues. CDR3 in amino acids: CASRLRVDNQPQHF. The CDR3 nucleotides are TGTGCCAGCAGGCTTAGGGTGGACAATCAGCCCCAGCATTTT.

This clone was recorded a few times. The chain joins TRBV7-6 to TRBJ1-3, with D possibly matching TRBD1 (6 bases). The CDR3 spans 15 residues. V shed 5 bases and J shed 5 bases, with 16 bases lying between them. Germline V gene lookup returns CDR1 SGHVS and CDR2 FNYEAQ. The CDR3 is CASSPTGSIRNTIYF. CDR3 nucleotide sequence: TGTGCCAGCAGCCCAACAGGGTCTATTAGAAACACCATATATTTT.

CDR3 coding DNA: TGCGCCAGCAGCTTGAAGAGCCTGAAGAGCAATCAGCCCCAGCATTTT. This codes for CASSLKSLKSNQPQHF. This rearrangement joins TRBV5-1 to TRBJ1-5; D is ambiguous. This CDR3 is built from 16 residues. The V end was cut by 1 base, the J end by 1 base, with 12 bases between. Germline V CDR1 and CDR2: SGHRS, YFSETQ.

The J gene is TRBJ2-1, the V gene TRBV30; 11 bases are shared with TRBD2. Germline CDR1 and CDR2: GTSNPN and SVGIG (reference sequence). With V trimmed by 0 bases and J by 9 bases, 7 bases remained unmatched. This CDR3 comprises 15 residues. The CDR3 spells CAWSVVLAGGTEQFF. CDR3 bases: TGTGCCTGGAGTGTCGTCCTAGCGGGGGGCACTGAGCAGTTCTTC.

This chain connects TRBV19 to TRBJ2-1; 8 positions match TRBD2. The CDR3 sequence is 16 residues long. The germline gives CDR1 LNHDA, CDR2 SQIVND (reference sequence). V shed 5 bases and J 0 bases; nucleotides not matched to a gene: 6. DNA for the CDR3: TGTGCCAGTAGTCTCCGGGGGGGAGGCTCCTACAATGAGCAGTTCTTC. Amino acid sequence: CASSLRGGGSYNEQFF.

The rearrangement links TRBV7-2 to TRBJ1-5; the D is unclear. V was cut by 1 base and J by 1 base, with 8 bases left in between. The length of the CDR3 is 15 residues. Germline V gene sequence: CDR1 SGHTA, CDR2 FQGNSA. The CDR3 bases are TGTGCCAGCAGCTTAGGCAGAGGGAGCAATCAGCCCCAGCATTTT. Translating it yields CASSLGRGSNQPQHF. The full variable domain, completed using reference TRBV7-2 and TRBJ1-5, is GAGVSQSPSNKVTEKGKDVELRCDPISGHTALYWYRQSLGQGLEFLIYFQGNSAPDKSGLPSDRFSAERTGGSVSTLTIQRTQQEDSAVYLCASSLGRGSNQPQHFGDGTRLSIL.

This clone appeared a single time. The chain uses TRBV6-5 and TRBJ1-5; possibly TRBD1 for D (6 bases). Germline CDR1 and CDR2: MNHEY and SVGAGI. The CDR3 totals 15 residues. Trimming removed 0 bases from V and 2 bases from J, with 8 bases in between. The CDR3 region has the DNA TGTGCCAGCAGTTACTCGGGGGCTGGCAATCAGCCCCAGCATTTT. It encodes CASSYSGAGNQPQHF.

The J gene is TRBJ1-6, the V gene TRBV5-1; TRBD1 is a possible D gene (5 bases). Trimming took off 5 bases at V and 8 bases at J, with 17 bases between the two ends. CDR1 and CDR2 (germline): SGHRS, YFSETQ. The length of the CDR3 is 15 residues. The DNA of the CDR3 is TGCGCCAGCAGGCCCCGGGACCATCCCTATTCACCCCTCCACTTT. This encodes CASRPRDHPYSPLHF.

This rearrangement joins TRBV2 to TRBJ2-3, with D tentatively TRBD2 (6 bases). V lost 3 bases and J 5 bases, leaving 12 bases between the germline ends. Germline V gives CDR1 SNHLY, CDR2 FYNNEI. The CDR3 runs to 14 residues. The DNA for the CDR3 is TGTGCCAGCAGTGAGCGGCAGGGAGGAGATACGCAGTATTTT. Translation: CASSERQGGDTQYF.

This clone was observed once. V usage is TRBV19 and J usage is TRBJ1-5; maybe TRBD1 (5 bases). CDR3 size: 15 residues. V lost 2 bases to trimming and J lost 6 bases, with 14 bases between them. In germline, CDR1 is LNHDA, CDR2 SQIVND (reference sequence). The CDR3 protein is CASSIRGQGGQPQHF. The CDR3 coding sequence is TGTGCCAGTAGTATACGTGGGCAGGGTGGTCAGCCCCAGCATTTT.

This chain joins TRBV6-2 or TRBV6-3 and TRBJ2-7; D call uncertain. Looked up from germline, CDR1 is MNHEY and CDR2 is SVGEGT. The ends were cut back, 0 bases at V and 5 bases at J, with 5 bases in the middle. The CDR3 length is 12 residues. The CDR3 DNA reads as TGTGCCAGCAGTTACTCGATCCACGAGCAGTACTTC. Its protein product is CASSYSIHEQYF.